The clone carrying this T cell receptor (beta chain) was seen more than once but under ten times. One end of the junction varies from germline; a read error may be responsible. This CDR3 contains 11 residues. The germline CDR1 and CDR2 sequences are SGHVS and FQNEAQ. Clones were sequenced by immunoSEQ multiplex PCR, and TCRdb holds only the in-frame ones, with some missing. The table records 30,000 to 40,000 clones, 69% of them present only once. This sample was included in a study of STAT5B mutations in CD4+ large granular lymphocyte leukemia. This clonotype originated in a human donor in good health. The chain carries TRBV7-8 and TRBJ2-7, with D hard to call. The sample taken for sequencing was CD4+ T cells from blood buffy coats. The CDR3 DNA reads TGTGCCAGCAGCTCTTCCTTCGAGCAGTACTTC. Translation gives CASSSSFEQYF.